This T cell receptor (beta chain) was documented in a study of coeliac disease. Assay used: immunoSEQ multiplex PCR; TCRdb lists only in-frame clones, some missing. The sample consists of several thousand clones, approximately 67% of them appearing once. This receptor was taken from a man aged 60-69 years with celiac disease on a gluten-free diet. Sequencing input: lymphocytes from the gut lamina propria.

This chain's CDR3 is CASSLGTSSGNTIYF. The DNA for the CDR3 is TGTGCCAGCAGTTTGGGCACCAGCTCTGGAAACACCATATATTTT. The chain carries TRBV27 and TRBJ1-3; D is undetermined. Trimming cost V 3 bases and J 0 bases, with 9 bases left between them. The CDR3 is 15 amino acids. Germline CDR1 reads MNHEY; CDR2 reads SMNVEV (reference sequence).